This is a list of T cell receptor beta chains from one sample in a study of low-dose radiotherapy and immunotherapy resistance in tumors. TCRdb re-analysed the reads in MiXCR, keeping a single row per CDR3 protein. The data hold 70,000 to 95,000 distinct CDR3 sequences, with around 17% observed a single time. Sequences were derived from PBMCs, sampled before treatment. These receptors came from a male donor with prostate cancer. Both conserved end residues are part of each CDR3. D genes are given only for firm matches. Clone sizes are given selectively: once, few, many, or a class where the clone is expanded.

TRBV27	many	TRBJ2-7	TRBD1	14	CASSRSRGRDEQYF	TGTGCCAGCAGCCGTAGCAGGGGGCGGGACGAGCAGTACTTC
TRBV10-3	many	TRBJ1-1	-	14	CAISDVGARTEAFF	TGTGCCATCAGTGATGTGGGGGCAAGGACTGAAGCTTTCTTT
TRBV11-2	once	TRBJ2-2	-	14	CASSPTRDTGELFF	TGTGCCAGCAGCCCTACTAGAGACACCGGGGAGCTGTTTTTT
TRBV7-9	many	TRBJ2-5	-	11	CASSLGGPLYF	TGTGCCAGCAGCCTGGGGGGGCCGCTGTACTTC
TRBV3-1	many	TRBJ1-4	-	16	CASSPREIGDNEKLFF	TGTGCCAGCAGCCCCCGGGAGATCGGGGATAATGAAAAACTGTTTTTT
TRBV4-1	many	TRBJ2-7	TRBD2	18	CASSRLTSGGASSYEQYF	TGCGCCAGCAGCCGCCTCACTAGCGGGGGGGCCAGCTCCTACGAGCAGTACTTC
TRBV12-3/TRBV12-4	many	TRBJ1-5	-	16	CASTSASNRGNQPQHF	TGTGCCAGCACCTCGGCTAGCAACCGGGGTAATCAGCCCCAGCATTTT
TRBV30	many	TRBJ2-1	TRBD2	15	CAWSVLAGGYNEQFF	TGTGCCTGGAGTGTACTAGCGGGGGGATACAATGAGCAGTTCTTC
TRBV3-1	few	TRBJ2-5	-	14	CASSQGPSRETQYF	TGTGCCAGCAGCCAGGGACCCTCCCGGGAGACCCAGTACTTC
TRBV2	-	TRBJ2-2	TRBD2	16	CASRREGRANTGELFF	TGTGCCAGCAGAAGGGAGGGGAGGGCGAACACCGGGGAGCTGTTTTTT
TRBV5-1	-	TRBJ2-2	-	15	CASSPRDANTGELFF	TGCGCCAGCAGTCCGCGTGACGCGAACACCGGGGAGCTGTTTTTT
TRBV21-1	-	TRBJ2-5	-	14	CASSKRDKQETQYF	TGTGCCAGCAGCAAGCGGGACAAACAAGAGACCCAGTACTTC
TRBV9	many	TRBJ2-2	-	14	CASRVGPNTGELFF	TGTGCCAGCAGGGTTGGCCCAAACACCGGGGAGCTGTTTTTT
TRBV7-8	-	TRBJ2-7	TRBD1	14	CASSLVGTAYEQYF	TGTGCCAGCAGCTTAGTAGGGACAGCCTACGAGCAGTACTTC
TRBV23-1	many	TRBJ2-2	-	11	CASSRERELFF	TGCGCCAGCAGTCGTGAAAGGGAGCTGTTTTTT
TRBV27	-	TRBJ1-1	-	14	CASGQVHSGTEAFF	TGTGCCAGCGGCCAAGTTCACTCGGGGACTGAAGCTTTCTTT
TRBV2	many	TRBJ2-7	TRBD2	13	CASGGVFSYEQYF	TGTGCCAGTGGGGGGGTATTCTCCTACGAGCAGTACTTC
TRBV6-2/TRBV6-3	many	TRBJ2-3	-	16	CASSYSSSSTTDTQYF	TGTGCCAGCAGTTACTCGAGCTCTTCTACCACGGATACGCAGTATTTT
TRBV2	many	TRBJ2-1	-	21	CASSEPRSGVRGPVVDNEQFF	TGTGCCAGCAGTGAACCCAGATCCGGAGTCCGGGGTCCGGTTGTGGACAATGAGCAGTTCTTC
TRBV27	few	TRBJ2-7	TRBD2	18	CASSFSAIVGGVSYEQYF	TGTGCCAGCAGTTTCTCGGCAATCGTCGGGGGGGTCTCCTACGAGCAGTACTTC
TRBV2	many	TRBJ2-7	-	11	CASSFSYEQYF	TGTGCCAGCAGTTTCTCCTACGAGCAGTACTTC
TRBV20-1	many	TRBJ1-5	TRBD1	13	CSAIQGVGQPQHF	TGCAGTGCTATACAGGGGGTGGGGCAGCCCCAGCATTTT
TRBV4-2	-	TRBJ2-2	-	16	CASSQDGSDPPGELFF	TGTGCCAGCAGCCAAGATGGCAGCGATCCCCCCGGGGAGCTGTTTTTT
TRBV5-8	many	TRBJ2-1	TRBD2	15	CASSFSGGSYNEQFF	TGTGCCAGCAGCTTTAGCGGGGGCTCCTACAATGAGCAGTTCTTC
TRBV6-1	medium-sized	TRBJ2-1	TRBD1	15	CASSEGTGTVNEQFF	TGTGCCAGCAGTGAGGGTACCGGGACAGTCAATGAGCAGTTCTTC
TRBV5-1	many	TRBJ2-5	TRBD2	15	CASSLGLAGKETQYF	TGCGCCAGCAGCTTGGGACTAGCGGGGAAAGAGACCCAGTACTTC
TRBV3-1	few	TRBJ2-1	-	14	CASSQDRRADEQFF	TGTGCCAGCAGCCAAGATAGGAGGGCGGATGAGCAGTTCTTC
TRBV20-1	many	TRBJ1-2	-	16	CSARDPSSGKMGGYTF	TGCAGTGCTAGAGATCCCAGTTCAGGGAAGATGGGTGGCTACACCTTC
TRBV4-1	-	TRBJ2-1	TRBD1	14	CASSRGQGAHEQFF	TGCGCCAGCAGCCGAGGACAGGGGGCGCATGAGCAGTTCTTC
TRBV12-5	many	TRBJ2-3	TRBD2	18	CASGPRGSGGLSTDTQYF	TGTGCTAGTGGTCCCCGGGGTAGCGGGGGCCTTAGCACAGATACGCAGTATTTT
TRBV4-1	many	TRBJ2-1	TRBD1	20	CASSQETPPRTGGSYNEQFF	TGCGCCAGCAGCCAAGAAACCCCCCCCCGGACAGGGGGCTCCTACAATGAGCAGTTCTTC
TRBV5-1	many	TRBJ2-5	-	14	CASSDGTPEETQYF	TGCGCCAGCAGCGACGGGACGCCTGAAGAGACCCAGTACTTC
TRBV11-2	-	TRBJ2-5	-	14	CASSLVTFQETQYF	TGTGCCAGCAGCTTAGTGACATTCCAAGAGACCCAGTACTTC
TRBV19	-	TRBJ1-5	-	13	CASNRGWNQPQHF	TGTGCCAGTAATCGGGGATGGAATCAGCCCCAGCATTTT
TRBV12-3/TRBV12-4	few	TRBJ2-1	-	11	CASSQGLGQFF	TGTGCCAGCAGTCAGGGGTTGGGGCAGTTCTTC
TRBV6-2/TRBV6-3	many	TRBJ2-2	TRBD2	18	CASSYRSGGFRGTGELFF	TGTGCCAGCAGTTATAGAAGCGGGGGGTTCCGAGGCACCGGGGAGCTGTTTTTT
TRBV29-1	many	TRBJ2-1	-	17	CSVEDDVGRSSYNEQFF	TGCAGCGTTGAAGATGATGTAGGTCGTTCCTCCTACAATGAGCAGTTCTTC
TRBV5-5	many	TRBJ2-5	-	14	CASSPRANQETQYF	TGTGCCAGCAGCCCTAGGGCGAATCAAGAGACCCAGTACTTC
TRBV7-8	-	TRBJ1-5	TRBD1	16	CASSLEYRGRPEPQHF	TGTGCCAGCAGCTTAGAGTACAGGGGGCGTCCGGAGCCCCAGCATTTT
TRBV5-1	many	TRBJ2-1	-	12	CASSLEDSRQFF	TGCGCCAGCAGCTTGGAGGATAGTCGGCAGTTCTTC
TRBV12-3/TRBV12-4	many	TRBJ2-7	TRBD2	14	CASSPTSGSYEQYF	TGTGCCAGCAGCCCGACTAGCGGTTCCTACGAGCAGTACTTC
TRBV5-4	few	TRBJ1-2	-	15	CASSPMLLGADGYTF	TGTGCCAGCAGCCCAATGCTTTTGGGGGCGGATGGCTACACCTTC
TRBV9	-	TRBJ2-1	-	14	CASSVGLAFTQQFF	TGTGCCAGCAGCGTAGGTCTAGCCTTCACTCAGCAGTTCTTC
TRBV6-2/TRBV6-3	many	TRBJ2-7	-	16	CASSYNPGRSSYEQYF	TGTGCCAGCAGTTACAACCCGGGACGGAGCTCCTACGAGCAGTACTTC
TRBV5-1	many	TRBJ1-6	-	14	CASSPQAYNSPLHF	TGTGCCAGCAGCCCCCAGGCCTATAATTCACCCCTCCACTTT
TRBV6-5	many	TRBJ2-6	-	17	CASSPFDGPSGANVLTF	TGTGCCAGCAGCCCCTTTGACGGGCCATCTGGGGCCAACGTCCTGACTTTC
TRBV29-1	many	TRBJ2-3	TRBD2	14	CSVGRSGNTDTQYF	TGCAGCGTTGGGCGAAGCGGGAACACAGATACGCAGTATTTT